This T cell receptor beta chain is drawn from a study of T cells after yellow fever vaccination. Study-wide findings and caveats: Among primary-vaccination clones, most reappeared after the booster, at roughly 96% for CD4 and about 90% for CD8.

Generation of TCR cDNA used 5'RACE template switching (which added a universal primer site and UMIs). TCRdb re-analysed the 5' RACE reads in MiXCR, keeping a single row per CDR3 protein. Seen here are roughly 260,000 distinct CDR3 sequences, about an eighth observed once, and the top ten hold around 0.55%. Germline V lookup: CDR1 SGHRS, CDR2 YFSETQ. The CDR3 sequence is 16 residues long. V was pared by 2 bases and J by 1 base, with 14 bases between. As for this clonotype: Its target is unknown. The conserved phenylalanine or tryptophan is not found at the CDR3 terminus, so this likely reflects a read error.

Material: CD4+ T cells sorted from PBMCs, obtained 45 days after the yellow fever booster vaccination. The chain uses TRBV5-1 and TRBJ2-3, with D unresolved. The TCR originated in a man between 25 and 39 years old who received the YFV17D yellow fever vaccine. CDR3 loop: CASSLSTSAGTDTQYL. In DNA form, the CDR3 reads TGCGCCAGCAGCTTATCGACCAGCGCTGGCACAGATACGCAGTATTTG.